The clone carrying this T cell receptor (beta chain) was observed once. This sample stems from a study of cytomegalovirus exposure and HLA in healthy donors. CDR1 and CDR2 from the germline V gene are SNHLY and FYNNEI. The CDR3 sequence is 14 residues long. The V gene end was trimmed by 6 bases and the J gene end by 10 bases; junction bases not matched to a gene: 10. Amplification used 60 Vbeta primers and 13 Jbeta primers. Here immunoSEQ multiplex PCR was the method, and the copy in TCRdb shows in-frame clones only, minus some. The sample yields around 110,000 clones, 65% to 90% seen once. Sample: PBMCs. The sequence was obtained from a man aged 30 to 45 in good health and CMV-seronegative. This chain joins TRBV2 and TRBJ2-5, with TRBD2 matching over 11 bases. CDR3 amino acids: CASSGLAGLVGQYF. The CDR3 DNA reads TGTGCCAGCAGCGGACTAGCGGGTCTCGTAGGCCAGTACTTC.